The 19 T cell receptor beta chains given below trace back to one sample, sequenced in a study of cytomegalovirus exposure and HLA in healthy donors. This PCR relied on a set of 60 Vbeta primers and 13 Jbeta primers. The method was immunoSEQ multiplex PCR; TCRdb's version includes in-frame clones alone and lacks a portion of them. The sample shows around 150,000 clones, about four fifths of them seen only once. The sequencing sample was made of PBMCs. The receptors come from a woman aged 45-59 years in good health and CMV-seronegative.

This sequence joins TRBV5-5 and TRBJ1-2; TRBD1 matches at 8 bases. CDR3 length: 14 residues. Per the germline V gene, CDR1 is SGHKS and CDR2 is YYEKEE (reference sequence). V was clipped by 4 bases and J by 4 bases; unmatched bases: 6. CDR3 amino acids: CASSTTGVVYGYTF. The CDR3 DNA follows: TGTGCCAGCAGCACGACAGGGGTAGTCTATGGCTACACCTTC.

V and J are TRBV2 and TRBJ1-2, with 7 bases that match TRBD1. J lost 6 bases, V lost 10 bases, and 20 bases had no gene match. Germline V gene sequence: CDR1 SNHLY, CDR2 FYNNEI. The CDR3 consists of 16 residues. CDR3 nucleotide sequence: TGTGCCACGTCAAGTGGTAGGGGGCCACCCCCTCATGGCTACACCTTC. Translation: CATSSGRGPPPHGYTF.

The V and J genes are TRBV2 and TRBJ1-4; TRBD1 is a possible D gene (5 bases). Trimming removed 4 bases from V and 9 bases from J, with 12 bases in between. This CDR3 region has 13 residues. Germline CDR1 is SNHLY and CDR2 is FYNNEI. CDR3 residues: CASSAQGTQKLFF. Written as DNA, the CDR3 is TGTGCCAGCAGTGCGCAGGGAACCCAAAAACTGTTTTTT.

The sample holds a few counts of this clone. The genes are TRBV11-2 and TRBJ2-2; a weak D match, TRBD1 (6 bases). Trimming removed 2 bases from V and 2 bases from J, with 12 bases in between. Germline V gene sequence: CDR1 SGHAT, CDR2 FQNNGV. The CDR3 length is 16 residues. The CDR3 here is CASSLSRGANTGELFF. The DNA of the CDR3 is TGTGCCAGCAGCTTAAGCAGGGGTGCAAACACCGGGGAGCTGTTTTTT.

Concerning this clone itself: One end of the junction fails to match germline, which may point to a read error. The chain uses TRBV5-4 and TRBJ1-1; possible D gene TRBD1, 5 bases. The CDR3 consists of 11 residues. The germline gives CDR1 SGHNT, CDR2 YYREEE (reference sequence). In DNA form, the CDR3 reads TGTGCCAGCAGCCTATTAGGACACTTTAACTTT. Translating it yields CASSLLGHFNF. Variable domain in full (rest from reference TRBV5-4 and TRBJ1-1): ETGVTQSPTHLIKTRGQQVTLRCSSQSGHNTVSWYQQALGQGPQFIFQYYREEENGRGNFPPRFSGLQFPNYSSELNVNALELDDSALYLCASSLLGHFNFGQGTRLTVV.

The rearrangement uses TRBV27 and TRBJ2-7; 7 bases are shared with TRBD2. CDR1 is MNHEY and CDR2 is SMNVEV in the germline V gene (reference sequence). V lost 6 bases to trimming and J lost 3 bases; unmatched junction nucleotides: 17. The CDR3 is 17 amino acids. The CDR3 bases are TGTGCCAGCAGACCGACGCGGGGGATTACTTTTGGCTACGAGCAGTACTTC. As protein: CASRPTRGITFGYEQYF.

This sequence joins TRBV7-8 and TRBJ1-2; D perhaps matches TRBD1 (6 bases). The CDR3 has 16 residues. CDR1 and CDR2 (germline): SGHVS, FQNEAQ. Between the trimmed V and J ends, which lost 4 bases and 4 bases, there was a span of 19 bases. The CDR3 DNA reads TGTGCCAGCAGCTCCGAGCTGGGGGGGCTCAGCTATGGCTACACCTTC. Its protein product is CASSSELGGLSYGYTF.

This chain links TRBV11-2 with TRBJ1-2; 7 bases agree with TRBD1. CDR1 SGHAT and CDR2 FQNNGV come from the germline V gene. The CDR3 has 14 amino acids. The J segment lost 6 bases and the V segment lost 1 base, leaving 5 bases of the junction unmatched. The CDR3 reads CASSLGQGRDGYTF. For the CDR3, the DNA is TGTGCCAGCAGCTTAGGACAGGGCCGTGATGGCTACACCTTC.

CDR3 sequence reads: CASSTRTGRNEQFF. DNA of the CDR3: TGTGCCAGCAGCACTAGGACAGGACGGAATGAGCAGTTCTTC. V and J are TRBV7-6 and TRBJ2-1; the match to TRBD1 covers 7 bases. V lost 5 bases and J lost 7; bases outside the gene matches: 8. CDR1 SGHVS and CDR2 FNYEAQ come from the germline V gene. The CDR3 spans 14 residues.

The V gene is TRBV29-1, the J gene TRBJ2-7, with 11 bases aligning to TRBD1. Germline CDR1 reads SQVTM; CDR2 reads ANQGSEA. The V and J ends lost 4 bases and 7 bases, in that order; junction bases with no gene match: 12. CDR3 size: 15 residues. The CDR3 spells CSVVTGTGGIGEQYF. Here the CDR3 DNA reads TGCAGCGTTGTGACCGGGACAGGGGGGATTGGGGAGCAGTACTTC.

This clone has only one observation. The rearrangement joins TRBV5-5 to TRBJ1-5; D perhaps matches TRBD1 (6 bases). CDR3 length: 15 amino acids. Deletions cut 4 bases from V and 4 bases from J, with 15 bases between. In germline, CDR1 is SGHKS, CDR2 YYEKEE (reference sequence). The CDR3 DNA reads as TGTGCCAGCAGCCCTAGGGGGGGAGGGAATCAGCCCCAGCATTTT. Its translation is CASSPRGGGNQPQHF.

V usage is TRBV4-1 and J usage is TRBJ1-3; D ambiguous. With 0 bases removed from V and 2 bases from J, the gap between germline ends came to 8 bases. Per germline, CDR1 MGHRA and CDR2 YSYEKL. This CDR3 comprises 15 residues. CDR3 nucleotides: TGCGCCAGCAGCCAAGATCTCCCTCCTGGAAACACCATATATTTT. This sequence encodes CASSQDLPPGNTIYF.

The J gene is TRBJ2-7, the V gene TRBV19, with 12 bases aligning to TRBD1. Per germline, CDR1 LNHDA and CDR2 SQIVND (reference sequence). The CDR3 totals 15 residues. With V trimmed by 3 bases and J by 5 bases, 5 bases remained unmatched. DNA of the CDR3: TGTGCCAGTAGTATCACCGGGACAGGGGGCCACGAGCAGTACTTC. Its translation is CASSITGTGGHEQYF.

V and J are TRBV7-9 and TRBJ1-4; TRBD1 is a possible D gene (5 bases). Germline values: CDR1 SEHNR, CDR2 FQNEAQ (reference sequence). V gave up 5 bases and J gave up 0 bases, with 13 bases separating them. CDR3 length: 16 amino acids. In nucleotides, the CDR3 is TGTGCCAGCAGCCTGCAAGCGGGGGCAACTAATGAAAAACTGTTTTTT. Translation: CASSLQAGATNEKLFF.

V usage is TRBV19 and J usage is TRBJ2-2; D is unresolved. CDR1 is LNHDA, CDR2 SQIVND, per germline (reference sequence). The CDR3 spans 15 residues. Trimming stripped 2 bases from V and 0 bases from J, with 7 bases between. Written as DNA, the CDR3 is TGTGCCAGTAGTATACAGGCGTCGAACACCGGGGAGCTGTTTTTT. This codes for CASSIQASNTGELFF.

The chain recombines TRBV7-2 with TRBJ2-7; 13 bases are shared with TRBD2. The J segment lost 0 bases and the V segment lost 5 bases, leaving 1 base of the junction unmatched. This CDR3 region has 15 residues. Germline-derived CDR1 and CDR2 are SGHTA and FQGNSA. This CDR3 is CASSRTSGGSYEQYF. The CDR3 nucleotides read TGTGCCAGCAGCAGGACTAGCGGGGGCTCCTACGAGCAGTACTTC.

The CDR3 coding sequence is TGTGCCAGCTCACCCTCGCTCCAGGGGACAGATACGCAGTATTTT. Translating it yields CASSPSLQGTDTQYF. V is TRBV18 and J is TRBJ2-3, with a weak D call TRBD1 (6 bases). Germline V gives CDR1 KGHSH, CDR2 LQKENI. The CDR3 is made up of 15 amino acids. Trimming shortened V by 3 bases and J by 3 bases, and 13 bases separated the two germline ends.

The chain recombines TRBV6-1 with TRBJ1-1, with D possibly being TRBD1 (5 bases). CDR1 MNHNS and CDR2 SASEGT come from the germline V gene. The CDR3 runs to 12 residues. Trimming pared 4 bases from V and 4 bases from J, leaving 7 bases between. The CDR3 reads CASSGQPTEAFF. The CDR3 nucleotides are TGTGCCAGCAGTGGACAGCCCACTGAAGCTTTCTTT.

This clone was detected a few times. This sequence joins TRBV28 and TRBJ1-1; D not resolved. V shed 2 bases and J shed 1 base, with 8 bases lying between them. CDR3 length equals 14 residues. CDR1 MDHEN and CDR2 SYDVKM come from the germline V gene. CDR3 sequence reads: CASSLRGSNTEAFF. As DNA, the CDR3 is TGTGCCAGCAGTTTAAGAGGGTCGAACACTGAAGCTTTCTTT.